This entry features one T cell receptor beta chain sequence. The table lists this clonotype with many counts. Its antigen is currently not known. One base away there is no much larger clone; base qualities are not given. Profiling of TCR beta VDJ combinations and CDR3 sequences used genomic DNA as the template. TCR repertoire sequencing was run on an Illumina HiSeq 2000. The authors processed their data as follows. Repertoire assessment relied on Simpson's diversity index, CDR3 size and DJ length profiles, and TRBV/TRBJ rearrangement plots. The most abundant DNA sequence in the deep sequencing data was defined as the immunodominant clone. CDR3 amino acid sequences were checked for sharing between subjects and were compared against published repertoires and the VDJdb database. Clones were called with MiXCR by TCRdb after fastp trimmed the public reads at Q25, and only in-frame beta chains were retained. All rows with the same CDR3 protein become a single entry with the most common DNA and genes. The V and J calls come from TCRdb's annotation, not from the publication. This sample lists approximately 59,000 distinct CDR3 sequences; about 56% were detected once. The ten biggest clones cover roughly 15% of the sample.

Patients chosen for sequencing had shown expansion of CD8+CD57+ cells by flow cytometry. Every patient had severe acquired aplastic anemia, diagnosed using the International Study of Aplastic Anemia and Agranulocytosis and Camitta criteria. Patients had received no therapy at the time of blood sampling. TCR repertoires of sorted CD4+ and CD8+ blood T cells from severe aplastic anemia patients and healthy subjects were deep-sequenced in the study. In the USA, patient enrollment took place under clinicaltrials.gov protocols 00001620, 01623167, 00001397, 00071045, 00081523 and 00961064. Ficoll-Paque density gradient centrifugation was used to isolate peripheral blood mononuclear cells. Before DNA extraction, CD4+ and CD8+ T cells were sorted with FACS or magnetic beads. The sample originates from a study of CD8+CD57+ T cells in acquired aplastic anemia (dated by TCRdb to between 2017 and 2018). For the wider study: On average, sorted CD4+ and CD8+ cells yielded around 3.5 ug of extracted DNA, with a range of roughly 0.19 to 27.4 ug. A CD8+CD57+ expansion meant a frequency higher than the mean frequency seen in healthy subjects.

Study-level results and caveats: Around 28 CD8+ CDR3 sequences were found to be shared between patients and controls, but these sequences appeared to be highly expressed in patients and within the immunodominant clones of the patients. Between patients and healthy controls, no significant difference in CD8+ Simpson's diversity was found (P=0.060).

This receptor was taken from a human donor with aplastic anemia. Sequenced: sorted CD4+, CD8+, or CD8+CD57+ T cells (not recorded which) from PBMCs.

For the CDR3, the sequence is CASSHGTEVYNSPLHF. At the DNA level, the sequence is TGCGCCAGCAGCCATGGGACCGAGGTCTATAATTCACCCCTCCACTTT. The V gene is TRBV4-1 and the J gene is TRBJ1-6; a weak D assignment points to TRBD1 (5 bases agree). Via the germline V gene, CDR1 is MGHRA and CDR2 YSYEKL. Relative to germline, V is 3 bases shorter and J is 3 bases shorter, with 12 bases between their ends. There are 16 amino acids in the CDR3, from cysteine to phenylalanine inclusive. Only the CDR3 region is kept as DNA, spanning 48 bases read in frame from base 1.